A single sample is the source of the 27 T cell receptor beta chains below, sequenced in a study of T cells in localized non-small cell lung cancer. The data were produced by immunoSEQ multiplex PCR, yet TCRdb's version contains in-frame clones alone and is incomplete. The table shows roughly 34,000 clones, with under 90% occurring only once. The input for sequencing was peripheral blood, taken before any cancer treatment. The receptors were gathered from a male donor older than 55 with stage III lung adenocarcinoma.

The chain recombines TRBV18 with TRBJ1-2, with D unclear. This CDR3 contains 13 residues. Germline lookup yields CDR1 KGHSH and CDR2 LQKENI. V lost 1 base and J lost 6, with 9 bases in between. The CDR3 sequence: CASSPLGRHGYTF. The DNA of the CDR3 is TGTGCCAGCTCACCACTGGGAAGGCATGGCTACACCTTC. Variable domain in full (rest from reference TRBV18 and TRBJ1-2): NAGVMQNPRHLVRRRGQEARLRCSPMKGHSHVYWYRQLPEEGLKFMVYLQKENIIDESGMPKERFSAEFPKEGPSILRIQQVVRGDSAAYFCASSPLGRHGYTFGSGTRLTVV.

This clone is a singleton in its sample. The chain joins TRBV5-1 to TRBJ1-4; the D is unclear. Trimming left V 0 bases short and J 5 bases short, with 5 bases between. CDR3 length: 13 amino acids. CDR1 SGHRS and CDR2 YFSETQ come from the germline V gene. The CDR3 DNA is TGCGCCAGCAGCTTGGTCAGGAATGAAAAACTGTTTTTT. Amino acid sequence: CASSLVRNEKLFF.

In DNA form, the CDR3 reads TGTGCCAGCAGCTTAGAGACCCAGTACTTC. Protein: CASSLETQYF. The chain has TRBV11-2 and TRBJ2-5; D ambiguous. CDR1 and CDR2 from the germline V gene are SGHAT and FQNNGV. CDR3 length: 10 residues. V was pared by 0 bases and J by 7 bases, with 0 bases between.

The rearrangement links TRBV4-1 to TRBJ1-2, with 9 bases identical to TRBD1. Germline loops: CDR1 MGHRA, CDR2 YSYEKL. With V trimmed by 4 bases and J by 6 bases, 9 bases remained unmatched. This CDR3 spans 15 amino acids. This CDR3 reads CASSLRTGERDGYTF. CDR3 nucleotide sequence: TGCGCCAGCAGCCTTCGGACAGGGGAGCGGGATGGCTACACCTTC.

The chain couples TRBV7-9 to TRBJ2-3; possible D gene TRBD1, 7 bases. CDR1 and CDR2 from the germline V gene are SEHNR and FQNEAQ (reference sequence). This CDR3 is 16 amino acids long. V was cut by 5 bases and J by 4 bases, with 19 bases left in between. CDR3 protein: CASSQGGLISSDTQYF. The DNA for the CDR3 is TGTGCCAGCAGCCAGGGGGGCCTCATTAGTTCAGATACGCAGTATTTT.

The chain employs TRBV9 and TRBJ1-1, with 7 positions matching TRBD1. The J segment lost 1 base and the V segment lost 0 bases, leaving 0 bases of the junction unmatched. This CDR3 is 14 amino acids long. Germline lookup yields CDR1 SGDLS and CDR2 YYNGEE. Written as DNA, the CDR3 is TGTGCCAGCAGCGTAGCAGGGGGGAACACTGAAGCTTTCTTT. Its translation is CASSVAGGNTEAFF. Looking up the rest from reference TRBV9 and TRBJ1-1 gives the full variable domain: DSGVTQTPKHLITATGQRVTLRCSPRSGDLSVYWYQQSLDQGLQFLIQYYNGEERAKGNILERFSAQQFPDLHSELNLSSLELGDSALYFCASSVAGGNTEAFFGQGTRLTVV.

The rearrangement uses TRBV6-5 and TRBJ1-1; D unresolved. Trimming pared 1 base from V and 1 base from J, leaving 13 bases between. This CDR3 is built from 16 residues. The germline CDR1 and CDR2 sequences are MNHEY and SVGAGI. The CDR3 here is CASSYYMGKGNTEAFF. The CDR3 coding sequence is TGTGCCAGCAGTTACTATATGGGCAAGGGGAACACTGAAGCTTTCTTT.

The chain links TRBV5-6 to TRBJ2-5; TRBD2 agrees at 9 bases. V lost 0 bases and J lost 5; bases outside the gene matches: 5. This CDR3 is 15 amino acids long. CDR1 is SGHDT and CDR2 is YYEEEE in the germline V gene. The CDR3 sequence is CASSLGGTSLETQYF. CDR3 in DNA: TGTGCCAGCAGCTTGGGGGGGACTAGCCTTGAGACCCAGTACTTC.

CDR3 DNA sequence: TGCGCCAGCAGCCTTGCGGGACAGGGGCTCTATGGTGAGCAGTTCTTC. Its protein product is CASSLAGQGLYGEQFF. The V and J genes are TRBV5-1 and TRBJ2-1, with 10 bases matching TRBD1. The J segment lost 9 bases and the V segment lost 4 bases, leaving 13 bases of the junction unmatched. This CDR3 has 16 residues. Germline assignment: CDR1 SGHRS and CDR2 YFSETQ.

CDR3 in amino acids: CASSLEGRREPQHF. CDR3 nucleotides: TGTGCCAGCAGCTTAGAAGGGAGACGGGAGCCCCAGCATTTT. This chain uses TRBV7-9 with TRBJ1-5; D not certain. V lost 1 base to trimming and J lost 8 bases, with 12 bases between them. The germline V gene encodes CDR1 SEHNR and CDR2 FQNEAQ (reference sequence). This CDR3 has 14 amino acids.

This CDR3 is CASSLEGTVSYEQYF. The DNA of the CDR3 is TGTGCCAGCAGCTTAGAAGGGACAGTCTCCTACGAGCAGTACTTC. The chain uses TRBV7-3 and TRBJ2-7, with TRBD1 identical over 7 bases. V lost 2 bases and J lost 0; bases outside the gene matches: 4. CDR1 and CDR2 (germline): SGHTA, FQGTGA. CDR3 length: 15 residues.

V gene TRBV14 combines with J gene TRBJ1-4; D ambiguous. CDR1 and CDR2 from the germline V gene are SGHDN and FVKESK. The CDR3 has 13 amino acids. Trimming pared 4 bases from V and 6 bases from J, leaving 9 bases between. CDR3 residues: CASSLFADEKLFF. The CDR3 nucleotides are TGTGCCAGCAGCCTCTTCGCTGATGAAAAACTGTTTTTT.

The V call is TRBV5-4, the J call TRBJ2-7; TRBD2 matches 7 bases. The CDR3 has 16 amino acids. Per germline, CDR1 SGHNT and CDR2 YYREEE (reference sequence). The V and J ends lost 4 bases and 0 bases, in that order; junction bases with no gene match: 10. CDR3 in amino acids: CASSVGGEWGSYEQYF. CDR3 nucleotides: TGTGCCAGCAGCGTGGGGGGGGAGTGGGGCTCCTACGAGCAGTACTTC.

V is TRBV10-3 and J is TRBJ2-4; 7 nucleotides agree with TRBD2. This CDR3 is 14 amino acids long. V gave up 5 bases and J gave up 4 bases; unmatched junction bases: 5. The germline CDR1 and CDR2 sequences are ENHRY and SYGVKD. The CDR3 region has the DNA TGTGCCATCAGTCTGGGGGGGGGTAAAAACATTCAGTACTTC. Translation gives CAISLGGGKNIQYF.

The V call is TRBV28, the J call TRBJ1-2, with a weak D call TRBD1 (5 bases). Germline loops: CDR1 MDHEN, CDR2 SYDVKM. V gave up 2 bases and J gave up 0 bases, with 16 bases separating them. The CDR3 sequence is 17 residues long. DNA for the CDR3: TGTGCCAGCAGTTTACCCGCCGGGGGGGAAGCTAACTATGGCTACACCTTC. Translating gives CASSLPAGGEANYGYTF.

This clone was counted a single time. The chain has TRBV14 and TRBJ2-2; D uncertain. This CDR3 contains 13 residues. The V gene lost 4 bases and the J gene lost 5 bases, with 8 bases spanning the gap. CDR1 and CDR2 (germline): SGHDN, FVKESK. The CDR3 DNA is TGTGCCAGCAGCCCAATCAATACCGGGGAGCTGTTTTTT. Protein product: CASSPINTGELFF.

V usage is TRBV5-1 and J usage is TRBJ1-3; D call uncertain. Trimming cost V 0 bases and J 0 bases, with 7 bases left between them. This CDR3 is 15 amino acids long. From germline, CDR1 is SGHRS and CDR2 YFSETQ. The CDR3 bases are TGCGCCAGCAGCTTGGACCTGTCCTCTGGAAACACCATATATTTT. Translation gives CASSLDLSSGNTIYF.

J is TRBJ1-2 and V is TRBV4-2, with D perhaps matching TRBD1 (6 bases). V was trimmed by 6 bases and J by 7 bases, leaving 15 bases between them. The CDR3 spans 13 residues. The V gene's germline CDR1 is LGHNA and CDR2 YNFKEQ. Written as DNA, the CDR3 is TGTGCCAGCAGTACTGGGGGGCCCTCTGGCTACACCTTC. This gives the protein CASSTGGPSGYTF.

In this sample, this clone turned up once. This chain uses TRBV7-7 with TRBJ2-1; the match to TRBD2 covers 7 bases. This CDR3 contains 13 residues. From germline, CDR1 is SSHAT and CDR2 FNYEAQ (reference sequence). With 2 bases clipped from V and 15 bases from J, the junction kept 10 bases outside the gene matches. This chain's CDR3 is CASSLTGGGAPFF. The CDR3 bases are TGTGCCAGCAGCTTAACGGGGGGAGGAGCTCCGTTCTTC.

The chain carries TRBV5-6 and TRBJ1-2; D is ambiguous. V shed 3 bases and J shed 8 bases, with 11 bases lying between them. Germline CDR1 reads SGHDT; CDR2 reads YYEEEE. The length of the CDR3 is 12 residues. CDR3: CASSSSWRGYTF. As DNA, the CDR3 is TGTGCCAGCAGCTCCAGCTGGCGGGGCTACACCTTC.

V usage is TRBV2 and J usage is TRBJ1-3, with no clear D. This CDR3 contains 14 residues. The V gene's germline CDR1 is SNHLY and CDR2 FYNNEI. Trimming pared 2 bases from V and 0 bases from J, leaving 5 bases between. As DNA, the CDR3 is TGTGCCAGCAGTGAACAGAGCTCTGGAAACACCATATATTTT. Translating gives CASSEQSSGNTIYF.

V is TRBV29-1 and J is TRBJ2-7; no clear D gene. CDR1 and CDR2 from the germline V gene are SQVTM and ANQGSEA. The CDR3 totals 11 residues. The V gene lost 4 bases and the J gene lost 2 bases, with 6 bases spanning the gap. CDR3 amino acids: CSVGQPYEQYF. Written as DNA, the CDR3 is TGCAGCGTTGGCCAGCCCTACGAGCAGTACTTC.

The V gene is TRBV15, the J gene TRBJ2-7, with 8 bases fitting TRBD1. After removal of 0 bases from V and 4 bases from J, the junction contained 5 bases not matched to a gene. Germline V CDR1 and CDR2: LNHNV, YYDKDF (reference sequence). The CDR3 sequence is 15 residues long. CDR3: CATSRDRDRTYEQYF. CDR3 bases: TGTGCCACCAGCAGAGATAGGGACAGGACGTACGAGCAGTACTTC.

This clone was recorded only once. V is TRBV15 and J is TRBJ1-1, with D hard to call. With 1 base removed from V and 1 base from J, the gap between germline ends came to 10 bases. This CDR3 has 15 amino acids. The germline CDR1 and CDR2 sequences are LNHNV and YYDKDF (reference sequence). CDR3 coding DNA: TGTGCCACCAGCAGAGGCGACATTAAGAACACTGAAGCTTTCTTT. Its protein product is CATSRGDIKNTEAFF.

This chain uses TRBV19 with TRBJ2-1; D may be TRBD2 (6 bases). This CDR3 is 16 amino acids long. CDR1 is LNHDA, CDR2 SQIVND, per germline (reference sequence). Trimming shortened V by 3 bases and J by 0 bases, and 12 bases separated the two germline ends. The CDR3 reads CASSILAVSSYNEQFF. The CDR3 DNA reads TGTGCCAGTAGTATTTTAGCGGTGAGCTCCTACAATGAGCAGTTCTTC.

V and J are TRBV2 and TRBJ1-1; D unresolved. Trimming left V 0 bases short and J 0 bases short, with 11 bases between. This CDR3 spans 16 amino acids. The V gene's germline CDR1 is SNHLY and CDR2 FYNNEI. Here the CDR3 DNA reads TGTGCCAGCAGTGAAGCGCTTGGGAGTATGAACACTGAAGCTTTCTTT. This encodes CASSEALGSMNTEAFF. Filled out from reference TRBV2 and TRBJ1-1, the complete variable domain reads EPEVTQTPSHQVTQMGQEVILRCVPISNHLYFYWYRQILGQKVEFLVSFYNNEISEKSEIFDDQFSVERPDGSNFTLKIRSTKLEDSAMYFCASSEALGSMNTEAFFGQGTRLTVV.

V is TRBV6-1 and J is TRBJ1-5; the D gene is possibly TRBD1 (5 bases). Germline values: CDR1 MNHNS, CDR2 SASEGT. The CDR3 runs 16 residues. V lost 4 bases, J lost 5 bases, and 18 bases lay in between. CDR3: CASSAPLAGPDQPQHF. CDR3 nucleotide sequence: TGTGCCAGCAGTGCCCCCCTAGCGGGACCTGATCAGCCCCAGCATTTT.